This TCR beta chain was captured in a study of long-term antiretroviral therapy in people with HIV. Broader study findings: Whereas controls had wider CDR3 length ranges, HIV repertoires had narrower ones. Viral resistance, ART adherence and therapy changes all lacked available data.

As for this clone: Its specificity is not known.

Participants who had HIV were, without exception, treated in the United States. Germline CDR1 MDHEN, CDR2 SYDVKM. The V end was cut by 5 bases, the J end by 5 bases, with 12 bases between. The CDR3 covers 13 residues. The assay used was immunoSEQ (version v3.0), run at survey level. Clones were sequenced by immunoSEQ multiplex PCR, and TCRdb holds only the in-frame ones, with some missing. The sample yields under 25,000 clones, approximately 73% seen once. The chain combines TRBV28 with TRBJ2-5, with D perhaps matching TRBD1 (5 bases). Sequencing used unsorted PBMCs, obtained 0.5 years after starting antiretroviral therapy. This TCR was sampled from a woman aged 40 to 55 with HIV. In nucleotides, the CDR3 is TGTGCCAGCAGTGCCCCCCAGGGTGAGACCCAGTACTTC. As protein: CASSAPQGETQYF.